This TCR beta chain was captured in a study of blood T cell repertoires in COVID-19. Overall study context: Some COVID-19 samples were acute and others convalescent; all came from the United States, Italy and Spain.

This CDR3 contains 13 residues. V lost 2 bases and J lost 8, with 9 bases in between. Germline V lookup: CDR1 SGHAT, CDR2 FQDESV (reference sequence). The age range of participants was about 18 to 90 years, with residence in about two dozen US areas. Cohorts were based on clinical histories the participants reported. Per the original methods: Amplification of reference gene primers was used by the study to estimate nucleated cell counts. This table comes from immunoSEQ multiplex PCR, and its TCRdb copy is limited to in-frame clones, with some not included. The V and J calls and clone size were taken over from that table, and D and trimming were inferred from the DNA. The sample yields approximately 250,000 clones, 70% to 90% seen once.

This TCR came from a woman aged 40-49 years with acute COVID-19. The chain couples TRBV11-1 to TRBJ1-4; D unclear. The sequenced material came from PBMCs or T cells enriched from blood (not recorded which). The CDR3, as DNA: TGTGCCAGCAGCTTACGGGAAAGAGAAAAACTGTTTTTT. Its protein is CASSLREREKLFF.